The rows below give T cell receptor beta chains drawn from one sample of a study of human T cells and chemical hapten exposure. TCRdb re-called the RACE reads through MiXCR, storing one row per CDR3 protein. The table has 120,000 or so distinct CDR3 sequences, approximately 13% seen once; the top ten hold around 3%. This specimen was whole blood, taken in connection with sensitization to the hapten diphenylcyclopropenone (DPC). The source is a woman aged 18-29 years with alopecia areata. Some clones in this sample may be carry-over from other donors' samples. CDR3s include the opening cysteine and the closing phenylalanine or tryptophan. The D gene is left open where the match is weak. Rows may omit the clone size; those that give it use once, few, many or a size class.

>NA|TRBV20-1|TRBJ1-6|many|15
CSARDADRVNSPLHF
TGCAGTGCTAGAGATGCGGACAGAGTCAATTCACCCCTCCACTTT
>TRBD1|TRBV12-3/TRBV12-4|TRBJ1-1|NA|15
CASSPGGAGVTEAFF
TGTGCCAGCAGTCCAGGGGGCGCGGGGGTCACTGAAGCTTTCTTT
>NA|TRBV18|TRBJ2-6|many|15
CASSPQGSGANVLTF
TGTGCCAGCTCACCCCAGGGCTCTGGGGCCAACGTCCTGACTTTC
>NA|TRBV5-6|TRBJ2-5|NA|13
CASSLEGWKTQYF
TGTGCCAGCAGCTTGGAGGGTTGGAAGACCCAGTACTTC
>NA|TRBV18|TRBJ1-2|NA|15
CASSQLGDGSYGYTF
TGTGCCAGCTCGCAGCTGGGTGACGGATCATATGGCTACACCTTC
>NA|TRBV7-2|TRBJ2-3|many|17
CASSLTGAGSHTDTQYF
TGTGCCAGCAGCTTAACCGGTGCGGGGTCCCACACAGATACGCAGTATTTT
>NA|TRBV7-2|TRBJ2-2|few|15
CASSPGLSGAGELFF
TGTGCCAGCAGCCCGGGACTCTCCGGGGCCGGGGAGCTGTTTTTT
>NA|TRBV7-8|TRBJ1-1|many|13
CASSALRDTEAFF
TGTGCCAGCAGCGCTCTCCGGGACACTGAAGCTTTCTTT
>TRBD2|TRBV9|TRBJ2-3|many|14
CASSLAGFPDTQYF
TGTGCCAGCAGCTTAGCGGGGTTCCCAGATACGCAGTATTTT
>NA|TRBV9|TRBJ1-1|NA|15
CASSVGDLEYTEAFF
TGTGCCAGCAGCGTAGGCGATTTGGAGTACACTGAAGCTTTCTTT
>TRBD1|TRBV27|TRBJ1-2|few|19
CASSFSSDRGRYLDYGYTF
TGTGCCAGCAGTTTCTCGTCCGACAGGGGCCGGTATTTGGACTATGGCTACACCTTC